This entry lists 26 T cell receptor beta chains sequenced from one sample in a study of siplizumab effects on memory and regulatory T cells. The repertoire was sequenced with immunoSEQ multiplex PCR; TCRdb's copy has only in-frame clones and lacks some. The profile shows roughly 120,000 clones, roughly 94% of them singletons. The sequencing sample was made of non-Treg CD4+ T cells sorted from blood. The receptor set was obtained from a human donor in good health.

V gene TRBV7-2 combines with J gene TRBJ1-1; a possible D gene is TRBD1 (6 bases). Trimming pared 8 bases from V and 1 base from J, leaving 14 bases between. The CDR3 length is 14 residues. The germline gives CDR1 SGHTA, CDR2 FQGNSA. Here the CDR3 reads CASRGRGRNTEAFF. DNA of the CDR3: TGTGCCAGCCGGGGGCGCGGAAGGAACACTGAAGCTTTCTTT.

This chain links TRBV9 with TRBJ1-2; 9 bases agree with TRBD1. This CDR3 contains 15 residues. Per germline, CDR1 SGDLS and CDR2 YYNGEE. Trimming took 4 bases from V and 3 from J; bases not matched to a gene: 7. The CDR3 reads CASSLRTGVDYGYTF. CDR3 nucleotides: TGTGCCAGCAGCTTACGGACAGGGGTCGACTATGGCTACACCTTC.

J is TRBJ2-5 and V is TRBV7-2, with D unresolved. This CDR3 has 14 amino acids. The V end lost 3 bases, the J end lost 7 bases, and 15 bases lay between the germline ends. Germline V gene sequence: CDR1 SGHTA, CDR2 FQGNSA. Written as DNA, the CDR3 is TGTGCCAGCAGCTTGGGCGCCGAGGTGGGGACCCAGTACTTC. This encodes CASSLGAEVGTQYF.

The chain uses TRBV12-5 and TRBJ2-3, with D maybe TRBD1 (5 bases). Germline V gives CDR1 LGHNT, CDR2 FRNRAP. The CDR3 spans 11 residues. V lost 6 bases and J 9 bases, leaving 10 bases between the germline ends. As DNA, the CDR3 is TGTGCTAGTGGACCCGACAGAACGCAGTATTTT. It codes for CASGPDRTQYF. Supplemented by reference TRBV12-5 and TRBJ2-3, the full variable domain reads DARVTQTPRHKVTEMGQEVTMRCQPILGHNTVFWYRQTMMQGLELLAYFRNRAPLDDSGMPKDRFSAEMPDATLATLKIQPSEPRDSAVYFCASGPDRTQYFGPGTRLTVL.

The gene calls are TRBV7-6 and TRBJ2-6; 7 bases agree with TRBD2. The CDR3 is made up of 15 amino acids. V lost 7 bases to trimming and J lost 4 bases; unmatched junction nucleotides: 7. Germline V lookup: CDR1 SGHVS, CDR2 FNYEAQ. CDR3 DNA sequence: TGTGCCAGCACCCGGACGGGGGGAGGGGCCAACGTCCTGACTTTC. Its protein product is CASTRTGGGANVLTF.

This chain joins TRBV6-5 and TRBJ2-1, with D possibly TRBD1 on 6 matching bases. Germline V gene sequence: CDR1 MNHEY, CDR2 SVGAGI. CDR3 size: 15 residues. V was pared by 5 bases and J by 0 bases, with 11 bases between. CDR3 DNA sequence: TGTGCCAGCAGTCCAGGGGTTAGCTCCTACAATGAGCAGTTCTTC. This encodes CASSPGVSSYNEQFF.

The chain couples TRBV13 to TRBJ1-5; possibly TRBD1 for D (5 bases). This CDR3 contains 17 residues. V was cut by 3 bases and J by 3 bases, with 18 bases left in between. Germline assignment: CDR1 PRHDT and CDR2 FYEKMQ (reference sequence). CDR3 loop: CASSFRGRKNFNQPQHF. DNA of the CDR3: TGTGCCAGCAGCTTCCGGGGACGGAAGAACTTCAATCAGCCCCAGCATTTT.

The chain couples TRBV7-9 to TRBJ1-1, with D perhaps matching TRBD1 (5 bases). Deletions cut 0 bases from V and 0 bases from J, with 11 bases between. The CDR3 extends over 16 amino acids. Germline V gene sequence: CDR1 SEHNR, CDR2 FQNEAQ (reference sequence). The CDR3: CASSLAGEGMNTEAFF. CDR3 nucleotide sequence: TGTGCCAGCAGCTTAGCGGGGGAGGGCATGAACACTGAAGCTTTCTTT.

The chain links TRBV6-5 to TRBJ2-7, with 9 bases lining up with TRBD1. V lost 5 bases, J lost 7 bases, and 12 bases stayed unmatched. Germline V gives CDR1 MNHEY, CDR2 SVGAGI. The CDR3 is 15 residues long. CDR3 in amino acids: CASSTPDRGLREQYF. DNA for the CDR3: TGTGCCAGCAGTACCCCGGACAGGGGCCTACGGGAGCAGTACTTC.

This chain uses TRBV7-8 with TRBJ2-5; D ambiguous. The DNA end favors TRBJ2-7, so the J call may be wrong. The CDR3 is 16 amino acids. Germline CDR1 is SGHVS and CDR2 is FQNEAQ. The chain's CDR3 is CASSGIPGASSYEQYF. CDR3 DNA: TGTGCCAGCAGCGGCATCCCGGGCGCCAGCTCCTACGAGCAGTACTTC.

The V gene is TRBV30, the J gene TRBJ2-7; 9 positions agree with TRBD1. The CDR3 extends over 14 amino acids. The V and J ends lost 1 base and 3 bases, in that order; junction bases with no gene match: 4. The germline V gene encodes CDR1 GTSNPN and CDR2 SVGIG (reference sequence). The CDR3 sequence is CAWSAGQGFYEQYF. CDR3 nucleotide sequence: TGTGCCTGGAGTGCCGGACAGGGGTTCTACGAGCAGTACTTC.

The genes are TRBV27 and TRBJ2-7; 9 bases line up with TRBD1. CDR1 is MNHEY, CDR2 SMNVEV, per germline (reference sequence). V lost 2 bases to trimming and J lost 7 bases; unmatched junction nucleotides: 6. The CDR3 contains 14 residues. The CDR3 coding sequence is TGTGCCAGCAGTTTAAGACAGGGGGGTGGAGAGCAGTACTTC. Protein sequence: CASSLRQGGGEQYF.

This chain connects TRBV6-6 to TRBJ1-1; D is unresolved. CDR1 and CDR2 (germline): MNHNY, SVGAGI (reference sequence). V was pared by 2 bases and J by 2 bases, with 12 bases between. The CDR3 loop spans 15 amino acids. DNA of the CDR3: TGTGCCAGCAGTTACGGCGGACTCGGAAACACTGAAGCTTTCTTT. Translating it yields CASSYGGLGNTEAFF.

The CDR3 DNA reads TGCGCCAGCAGCCAAGACGGAGCGGGGGGGCCTTGGGAGACCCAGTACTTC. Translating gives CASSQDGAGGPWETQYF. V usage is TRBV4-1 and J usage is TRBJ2-5; 10 bases agree with TRBD2. The V gene end was trimmed by 0 bases and the J gene end by 5 bases; junction bases not matched to a gene: 9. Germline loops: CDR1 MGHRA, CDR2 YSYEKL. The CDR3 consists of 17 residues.

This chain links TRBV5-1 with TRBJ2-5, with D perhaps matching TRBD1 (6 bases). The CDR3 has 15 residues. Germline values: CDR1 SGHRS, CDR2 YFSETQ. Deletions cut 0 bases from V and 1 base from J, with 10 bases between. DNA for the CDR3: TGCGCCAGCAGCTTGGTAGGACAGACCCAAGAGACCCAGTACTTC. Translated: CASSLVGQTQETQYF.

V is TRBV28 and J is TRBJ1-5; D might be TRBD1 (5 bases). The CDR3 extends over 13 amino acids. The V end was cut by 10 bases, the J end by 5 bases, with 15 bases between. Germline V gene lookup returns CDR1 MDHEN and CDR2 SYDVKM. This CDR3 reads CAISGGRHQPQHF. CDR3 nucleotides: TGTGCCATCAGCGGGGGACGACATCAGCCCCAGCATTTT.

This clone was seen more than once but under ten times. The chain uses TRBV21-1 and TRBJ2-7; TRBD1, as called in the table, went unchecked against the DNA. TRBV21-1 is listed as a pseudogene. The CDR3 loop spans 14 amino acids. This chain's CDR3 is CASSKAGRDYEQYF. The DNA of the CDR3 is TGTGCCAGCAGCAAAGCAGGCAGGGATTACGAGCAGTACTTC.

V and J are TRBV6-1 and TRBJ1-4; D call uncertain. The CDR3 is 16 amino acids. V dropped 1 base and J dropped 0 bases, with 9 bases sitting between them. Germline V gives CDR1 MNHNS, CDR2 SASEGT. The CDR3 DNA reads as TGTGCCAGCAGTGAAGGAAGTGGGGCAACTAATGAAAAACTGTTTTTT. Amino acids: CASSEGSGATNEKLFF.

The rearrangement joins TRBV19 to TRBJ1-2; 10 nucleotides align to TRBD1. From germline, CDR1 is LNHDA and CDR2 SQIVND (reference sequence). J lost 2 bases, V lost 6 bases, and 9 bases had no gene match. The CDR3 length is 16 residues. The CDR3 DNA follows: TGTGCCAGTAGCGTACTTCCGGGACAGGGGAACTATGGCTACACCTTC. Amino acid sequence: CASSVLPGQGNYGYTF.

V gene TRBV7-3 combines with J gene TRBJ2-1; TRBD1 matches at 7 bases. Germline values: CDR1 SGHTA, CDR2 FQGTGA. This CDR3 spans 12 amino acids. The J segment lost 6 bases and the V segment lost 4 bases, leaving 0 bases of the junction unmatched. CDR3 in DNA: TGTGCCAGCAGCTCAGGGGGCAATGAGCAGTTCTTC. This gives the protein CASSSGGNEQFF.

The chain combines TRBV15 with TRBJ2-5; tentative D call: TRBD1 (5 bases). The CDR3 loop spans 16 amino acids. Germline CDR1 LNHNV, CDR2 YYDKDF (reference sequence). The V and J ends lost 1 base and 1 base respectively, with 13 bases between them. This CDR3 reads CATSRGPGPSQETQYF. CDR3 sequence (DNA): TGTGCCACCAGCAGAGGTCCAGGGCCCTCCCAAGAGACCCAGTACTTC. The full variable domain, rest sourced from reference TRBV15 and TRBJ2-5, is DAMVIQNPRYQVTQFGKPVTLSCSQTLNHNVMYWYQQKSSQAPKLLFHYYDKDFNNEADTPDNFQSRRPNTSFCFLDIRSPGLGDTAMYLCATSRGPGPSQETQYFGPGTRLLVL.

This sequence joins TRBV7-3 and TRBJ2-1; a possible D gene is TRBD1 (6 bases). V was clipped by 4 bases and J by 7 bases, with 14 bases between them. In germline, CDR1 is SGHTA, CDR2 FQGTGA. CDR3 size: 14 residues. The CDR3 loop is CASSSGAASNEQFF. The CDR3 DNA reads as TGTGCCAGCAGCTCAGGGGCGGCGAGTAATGAGCAGTTCTTC.

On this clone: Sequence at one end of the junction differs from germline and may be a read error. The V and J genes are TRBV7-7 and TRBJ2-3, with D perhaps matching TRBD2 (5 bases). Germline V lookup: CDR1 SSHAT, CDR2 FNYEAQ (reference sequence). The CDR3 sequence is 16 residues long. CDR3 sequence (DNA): TGTGCTAGCAGCTTAGGATCAACGGGAAGCACAGATACGCAGTATTTT. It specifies CASSLGSTGSTDTQYF.

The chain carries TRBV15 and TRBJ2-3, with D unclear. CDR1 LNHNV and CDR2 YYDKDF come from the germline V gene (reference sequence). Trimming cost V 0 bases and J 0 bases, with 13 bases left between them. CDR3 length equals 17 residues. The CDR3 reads CATSRDLRRLSTDTQYF. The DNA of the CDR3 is TGTGCCACCAGCAGAGATCTGAGGCGGTTAAGCACAGATACGCAGTATTTT.

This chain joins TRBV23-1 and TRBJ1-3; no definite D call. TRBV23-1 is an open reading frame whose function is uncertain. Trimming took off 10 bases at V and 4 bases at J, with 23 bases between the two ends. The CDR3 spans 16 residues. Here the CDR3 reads CATINPKSGTGNTIYF. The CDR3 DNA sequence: TGCGCCACTATAAACCCTAAGTCGGGTACGGGAAACACCATATATTTT.

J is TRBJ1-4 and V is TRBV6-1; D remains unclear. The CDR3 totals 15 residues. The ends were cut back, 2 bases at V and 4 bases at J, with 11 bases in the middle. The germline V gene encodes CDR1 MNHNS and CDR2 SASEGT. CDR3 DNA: TGTGCCAGCAGTGAAATCGGGAGAGATAATGAAAAACTGTTTTTT. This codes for CASSEIGRDNEKLFF.